These T cell receptor beta chains were read from a single sample in a study of blood T cell repertoires in COVID-19. TCRdb's copy holds only in-frame clones and misses some; the assay was immunoSEQ multiplex PCR. The data hold around 30,000 clones, with 75% to 90% observed a single time. The sample comprised peripheral blood. These receptors came from a man aged 60 to 69 with acute or convalescent COVID-19. The CDR3 runs from the conserved cysteine through the conserved F or W. The order of the fields is CDR3 protein, CDR3 DNA, J gene, clone size, D gene, V gene. The D gene is left open where the match is weak. Clone size is shown for a subset of rows, as once, few, many or a class of expanded clone.

CDR3aa: CASSFDLDNEQFF
CDR3nt: TGTGCCAGCAGCTTTGACTTAGACAATGAGCAGTTCTTC
j_gene: TRBJ2-1
abundance: NA
d_gene: NA
v_gene: TRBV7-2

CDR3aa: CASTLSESTDTQYF
CDR3nt: TGTGCCAGCACCCTGAGCGAGAGCACAGATACGCAGTATTTT
j_gene: TRBJ2-3
abundance: NA
d_gene: NA
v_gene: TRBV6-5

CDR3aa: CASSYSPGLAASTDTQYF
CDR3nt: TGTGCCAGCAGTTACTCCCCTGGGCTAGCGGCTAGCACAGATACGCAGTATTTT
j_gene: TRBJ2-3
abundance: NA
d_gene: TRBD2
v_gene: TRBV6-2/TRBV6-3

CDR3aa: CASSLVTGFNSPLHF
CDR3nt: TGTGCCAGCAGTTTAGTCACAGGGTTTAATTCACCCCTCCACTTT
j_gene: TRBJ1-6
abundance: NA
d_gene: NA
v_gene: TRBV27

CDR3aa: CASSSKRGGRKQYF
CDR3nt: TGTGCCAGCAGCTCAAAGAGGGGGGGTAGGAAGCAGTACTTC
j_gene: TRBJ2-7
abundance: NA
d_gene: NA
v_gene: TRBV11-2

CDR3aa: CASSPNTGNTEAFF
CDR3nt: TGTGCCAGCTCACCAAATACAGGTAACACTGAAGCTTTCTTT
j_gene: TRBJ1-1
abundance: NA
d_gene: NA
v_gene: TRBV18

CDR3aa: CSASWENEQFF
CDR3nt: TGCAGTGCTAGTTGGGAGAATGAGCAGTTCTTC
j_gene: TRBJ2-1
abundance: NA
d_gene: NA
v_gene: TRBV20-1

CDR3aa: CASSPPDRVGRGEQYF
CDR3nt: TGTGCCAGCAGTCCCCCGGACAGGGTGGGACGTGGCGAGCAGTACTTC
j_gene: TRBJ2-7
abundance: NA
d_gene: TRBD1
v_gene: TRBV27

CDR3aa: CASSLPPWVAGYAGEQYF
CDR3nt: TGTGCCAGCAGCTTACCCCCCTGGGTAGCGGGCTACGCGGGGGAGCAGTACTTC
j_gene: TRBJ2-7
abundance: NA
d_gene: TRBD2
v_gene: TRBV7-8

CDR3aa: CASSPSWPDYGYTF
CDR3nt: TGTGCCAGTAGTCCATCCTGGCCAGACTATGGCTACACCTTC
j_gene: TRBJ1-2
abundance: NA
d_gene: NA
v_gene: TRBV19

CDR3aa: CASSLSSGLYNEQFF
CDR3nt: TGTGCCAGCAGTTTATCTAGCGGACTATACAATGAGCAGTTCTTC
j_gene: TRBJ2-1
abundance: NA
d_gene: NA
v_gene: TRBV27

CDR3aa: CATRWNTEAFF
CDR3nt: TGTGCCACCCGGTGGAACACTGAAGCTTTCTTT
j_gene: TRBJ1-1
abundance: NA
d_gene: NA
v_gene: TRBV19

CDR3aa: CASSLEAATIYF
CDR3nt: TGTGCCAGCAGTTTAGAAGCCGCCACCATATATTTT
j_gene: TRBJ1-3
abundance: NA
d_gene: NA
v_gene: TRBV28

CDR3aa: CGCEGTGKRNEQFF
CDR3nt: TGTGGTTGTGAGGGGACAGGGAAGCGAAATGAGCAGTTCTTC
j_gene: TRBJ2-1
abundance: once
d_gene: TRBD1
v_gene: TRBV28

CDR3aa: CASSPDRVRWMNTEAFF
CDR3nt: TGCGCCAGCAGCCCGGACAGGGTACGGTGGATGAACACTGAAGCTTTCTTT
j_gene: TRBJ1-1
abundance: few
d_gene: TRBD1
v_gene: TRBV4-1

CDR3aa: CASSLGQNYGREKLFF
CDR3nt: TGTGCCAGCAGCTTAGGCCAGAACTACGGGAGGGAAAAACTGTTTTTT
j_gene: TRBJ1-4
abundance: NA
d_gene: NA
v_gene: TRBV7-9

CDR3aa: CASSSTRVTGNTIYF
CDR3nt: TGTGCCAGCAGCTCGACCAGGGTGACTGGAAACACCATATATTTT
j_gene: TRBJ1-3
abundance: NA
d_gene: NA
v_gene: TRBV7-9

CDR3aa: CSVEEGHRNTGELFF
CDR3nt: TGCAGCGTTGAAGAGGGGCACAGGAACACCGGGGAGCTGTTTTTT
j_gene: TRBJ2-2
abundance: NA
d_gene: NA
v_gene: TRBV29-1

CDR3aa: CATSARGEDGKLFF
CDR3nt: TGTGCCACCAGTGCCCGGGGGGAGGACGGAAAACTGTTTTTT
j_gene: TRBJ1-4
abundance: once
d_gene: NA
v_gene: TRBV24-1

CDR3aa: CAISVRDTSGGLTYEQYF
CDR3nt: TGTGCCATCAGTGTGCGGGATACTAGCGGGGGTCTTACCTACGAGCAGTACTTC
j_gene: TRBJ2-7
abundance: NA
d_gene: TRBD2
v_gene: TRBV10-3

CDR3aa: CASSEGSSGADNEQFF
CDR3nt: TGCGCCAGCAGTGAGGGGTCAAGCGGGGCAGACAATGAGCAGTTCTTC
j_gene: TRBJ2-1
abundance: once
d_gene: TRBD2
v_gene: TRBV10-1

CDR3aa: CASSSRQAANTGELFF
CDR3nt: TGTGCCAGCAGCTCCAGACAAGCCGCGAACACCGGGGAGCTGTTTTTT
j_gene: TRBJ2-2
abundance: few
d_gene: NA
v_gene: TRBV5-6

CDR3aa: CAISRGNSPLHF
CDR3nt: TGTGCCATCTCGAGGGGGAATTCACCCCTCCACTTT
j_gene: TRBJ1-6
abundance: NA
d_gene: NA
v_gene: TRBV12-3/TRBV12-4

CDR3aa: CASSQGGWTANYGYTF
CDR3nt: TGTGCCAGCAGCCAAGGGGGGTGGACAGCTAACTATGGCTACACCTTC
j_gene: TRBJ1-2
abundance: NA
d_gene: NA
v_gene: TRBV3-1/TRBV3-2

CDR3aa: CASSYSLTGTEQYF
CDR3nt: TGTGCCAGCAGTTACTCGTTGACAGGCACCGAGCAGTACTTC
j_gene: TRBJ2-7
abundance: once
d_gene: NA
v_gene: TRBV6-5

CDR3aa: CSVPSDPYGYTF
CDR3nt: TGCAGCGTCCCTTCAGATCCGTATGGCTACACCTTC
j_gene: TRBJ1-2
abundance: few
d_gene: NA
v_gene: TRBV29-1

CDR3aa: CASTSWGQGSRTEAFF
CDR3nt: TGTGCCAGCACCTCTTGGGGACAGGGATCGCGGACTGAAGCTTTCTTT
j_gene: TRBJ1-1
abundance: NA
d_gene: TRBD1
v_gene: TRBV27

CDR3aa: CASSYSKGWEQFF
CDR3nt: TGTGCCAGCAGTTACTCGAAGGGGTGGGAGCAGTTCTTC
j_gene: TRBJ2-1
abundance: few
d_gene: NA
v_gene: TRBV6-5

CDR3aa: CASSPGQGENSPLHF
CDR3nt: TGCGCCAGCAGCCCGGGACAGGGGGAAAATTCACCCCTCCACTTT
j_gene: TRBJ1-6
abundance: NA
d_gene: TRBD1
v_gene: TRBV5-1

CDR3aa: CSVHEGAGYTF
CDR3nt: TGCAGCGTCCACGAGGGGGCGGGCTACACCTTC
j_gene: TRBJ1-2
abundance: NA
d_gene: TRBD1
v_gene: TRBV29-1

CDR3aa: CASSLRDRNTGELFF
CDR3nt: TGTGCCAGCAGTCTCCGGGACAGAAACACCGGGGAGCTGTTTTTT
j_gene: TRBJ2-2
abundance: once
d_gene: TRBD1
v_gene: TRBV27